This T cell receptor (beta chain) was recorded in a study of vaccination and CD4 T cells after COVID-19 (dated by TCRdb to between 2021 and 2023). Broadly, across the study: Every convalescent patient had a positive nasal swab PCR test for SARS-CoV-2, with mild disease in nine patients and severe disease in one. The convalescent cohort included six males and four females, with two Hispanic individuals, seven Caucasians, two Asians and one multiracial person. Participants received two doses of either the Pfizer-BioNTech BNT162b2 vaccine (n=8) or the Moderna mRNA-1273 vaccine (n=2). Post-COVID blood samples were collected from convalescent patients a median of approximately 100 days after diagnosis, with a range of about 30 to 180 days. The time from the second vaccine dose to post-vaccine blood sampling had a median of around 72 days and ranged from roughly 13 to 241 days. For stimulating the cultures, overlapping spike peptide pools were used, derived from SARS-CoV-2 as well as from the common cold coronaviruses HCoV-NL63, HCoV-OC43 and HCoV-229E. As controls, cultures received a CEFX viral epitope pool (the positive control), an HIV-1 Nef peptide pool (the negative control), or no peptide at all. In ten to eleven COVID-19 convalescent patients and a handful of infection-naive healthy vaccine recipients, the spike-specific CD4+ TCR repertoire before mRNA vaccination was compared with the repertoire after mRNA vaccination. Broad study findings and their caveats: Relatively few convalescent patients were included in the study, and early timepoints after natural infection were not analyzed. In convalescent patients, nearly all vaccine-specific clones (304 of 307) were found to be mono-reactive for SARS-CoV-2 spike rather than cross-reactive with common cold coronaviruses. An increase in the median number of SARS-CoV-2-reactive clonotypes from approximately 21 after infection to 38 after vaccination was observed, but the change was not found to be significant. Among the post-vaccine SARS-CoV-2-reactive clones in convalescent patients, a median 86.3% showed up only after vaccination, which suggests vaccine-specific priming.

The treatment or condition label, read with the paper, signifies: 10-day PBMC culture with coronavirus spike peptide pools or control peptides (ViraFEST assay). To expand antigen-specific T cells with peptide pools and then pick out the expanded clonotypes through TCR sequencing, the study relied on the ViraFEST assay. The positive SARS-CoV-2 PCR tests of the convalescent patients were dated from March to December 2020, before the Alpha, Beta and Delta variants emerged in the United States. Each well held approximately 2 million PBMCs cultured in IMDM containing roughly 5% human AB serum and around 10 IU/ml IL-2, with 8.5 to 10 ug/ml peptide pools added. On days 3 and 7, half of the culture medium was replaced with fresh IL-2-containing medium. Once the cells had been in culture for around nine days, the EasySep CD4+ T cell isolation kit was used to isolate CD4+ T cells by negative selection. Ficoll-Paque Plus gradient centrifugation was used to isolate PBMCs from whole blood, and the isolated PBMCs were then either used fresh or cryopreserved at -140C. In general, triplicate wells were set up for every culture condition.

This clonotype was recorded a few times. Its antigen is still unknown. Base qualities were left out, and no much larger clone turns up one base away. Receptor libraries were prepared by PCR. TCR sequencing of DNA from cultured CD4+ T cells used the Oncomine TCR Beta short-read assay at the Johns Hopkins FTIC core. The QIAamp micro DNA kit was used to extract genomic DNA from the cultured CD4+ T cells. Oncomine TCR Beta libraries from cultured CD4+ T cells were pooled using unique dual indexes and sequenced on an Illumina iSeq 100. The source study handled its data this way. Non-productive sequences were filtered out, and CDR3s that did not start with C, did not end with F or W, or were shorter than 7 amino acids were discarded. Antigen-specific clonotypes were identified with the MANAFEST web application by comparing peptide-stimulated wells with reference and other culture wells. An FDR below 0.05, an odds ratio above 5, and a productive frequency above 0.1% in at least two of three replicate wells were required for clones to be considered positive. A clonotype was classed as cross-reactive if the clonotype showed significant expansion both in SARS-CoV-2 spike wells and in at least one common cold coronavirus spike condition. CDR3 homology was assessed with Levenshtein distances (stringdist) and unrooted phylogenetic trees (ape) in R version 3.6.1. The public sequencing data were trimmed at Q25 with fastp and processed into clonotypes with MiXCR by TCRdb, which kept only in-frame beta chains. When rows share a CDR3 protein, they turn into one entry using the most common DNA and genes. TCRdb, not the authors, supplied the V and J calls. Counted in this sample were about 19,000 distinct CDR3 sequences; about 40% of them appeared once. Jointly, the top ten make up 2.5% to 3% of the sample.

Material: CD4+ T cells from blood, cultured in vitro, obtained after SARS-CoV-2 vaccination. The source is a human donor who had recovered from COVID-19.

CDR3 region: CSARGPGQGVYGYTF. The nucleotides are TGCAGTGCTAGAGGCCCGGGACAGGGAGTATATGGCTACACCTTC. The chain couples TRBV20-1 to TRBJ1-2, with TRBD1 matching 9 junction bases. The CDR3, from cysteine to phenylalanine, totals 15 residues. The only DNA kept is the CDR3, 45 bases in frame from the first base. The germline V gene (reference sequence) yields DFQATT for CDR1 and SNEGSKA for CDR2. From V the trimming removes 1 base and from J it removes 5 bases, while the gene matches leave 8 bases of the junction unaccounted for.